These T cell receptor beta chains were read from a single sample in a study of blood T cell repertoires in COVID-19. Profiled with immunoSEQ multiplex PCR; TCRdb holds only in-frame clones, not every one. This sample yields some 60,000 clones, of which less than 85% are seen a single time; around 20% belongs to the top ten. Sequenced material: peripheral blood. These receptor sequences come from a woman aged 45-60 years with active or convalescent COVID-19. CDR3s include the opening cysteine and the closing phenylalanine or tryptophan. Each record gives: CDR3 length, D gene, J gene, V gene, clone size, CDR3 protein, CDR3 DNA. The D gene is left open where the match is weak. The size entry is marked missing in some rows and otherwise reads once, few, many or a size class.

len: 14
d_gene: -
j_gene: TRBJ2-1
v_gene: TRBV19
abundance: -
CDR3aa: CASSFTGGGNEQFF
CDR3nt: TGTGCCAGTAGTTTCACAGGGGGAGGGAATGAGCAGTTCTTC

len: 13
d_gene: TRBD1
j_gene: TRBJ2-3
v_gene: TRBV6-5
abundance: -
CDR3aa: CASTDRGWDTQYF
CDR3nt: TGTGCCAGCACGGACAGGGGATGGGATACGCAGTATTTT

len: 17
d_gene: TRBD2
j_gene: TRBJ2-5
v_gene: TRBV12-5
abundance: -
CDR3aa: CASGFSSGVTKGETQYF
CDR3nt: TGTGCTAGTGGTTTTAGTAGCGGGGTCACTAAAGGGGAGACCCAGTACTTC

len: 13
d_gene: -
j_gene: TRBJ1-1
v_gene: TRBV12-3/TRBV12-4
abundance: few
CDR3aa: CASSLAGNTEAFF
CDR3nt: TGTGCCAGCAGTTTGGCAGGGAACACTGAAGCTTTCTTT

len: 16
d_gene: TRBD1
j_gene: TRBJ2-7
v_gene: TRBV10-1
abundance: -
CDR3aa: CASSESRTGGIYEQYF
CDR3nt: TGCGCCAGCAGTGAGTCCCGGACAGGGGGGATCTACGAGCAGTACTTC

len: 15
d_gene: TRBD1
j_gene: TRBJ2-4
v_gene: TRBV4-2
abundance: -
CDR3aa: CASSQTAGQGAIQYF
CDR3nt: TGTGCCAGCAGCCAAACGGCGGGACAGGGGGCAATTCAGTACTTC

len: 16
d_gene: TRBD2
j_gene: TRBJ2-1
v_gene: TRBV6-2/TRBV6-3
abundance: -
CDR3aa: CASSPGTSRSYNEQFF
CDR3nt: TGTGCCAGCAGCCCCGGGACTAGCAGATCCTACAATGAGCAGTTCTTC

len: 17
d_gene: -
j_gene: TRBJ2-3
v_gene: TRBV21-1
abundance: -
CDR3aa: CASSKGRAGLVTDTQYF
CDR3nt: TGTGCCAGCAGCAAAGGGCGAGCGGGATTGGTAACAGATACGCAGTATTTT

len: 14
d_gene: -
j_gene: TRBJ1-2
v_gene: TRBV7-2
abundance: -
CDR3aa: CASSLGQQSRGYTF
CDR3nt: TGTGCCAGCAGCTTAGGACAGCAGTCGAGGGGCTACACCTTC

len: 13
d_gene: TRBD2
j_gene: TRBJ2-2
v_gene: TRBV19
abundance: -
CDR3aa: CASSIAGGVELFF
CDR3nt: TGTGCCAGTAGTATAGCGGGAGGCGTGGAGCTGTTTTTT

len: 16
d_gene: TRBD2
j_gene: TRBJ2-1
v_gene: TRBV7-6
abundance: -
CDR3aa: CASSSPGLAGHNEQFF
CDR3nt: TGTGCCAGCAGCTCCCCCGGACTAGCGGGACACAATGAGCAGTTCTTC

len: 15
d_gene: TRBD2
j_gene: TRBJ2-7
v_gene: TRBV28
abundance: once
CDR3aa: CASSVPGLQKYEQYF
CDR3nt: TGTGCCAGCAGCGTGCCGGGACTACAAAAATACGAGCAGTACTTC

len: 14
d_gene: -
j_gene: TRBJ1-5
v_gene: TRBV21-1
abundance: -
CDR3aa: CASSKAETNQPQHF
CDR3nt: TGTGCCAGCAGCAAAGCGGAGACTAATCAGCCCCAGCATTTT

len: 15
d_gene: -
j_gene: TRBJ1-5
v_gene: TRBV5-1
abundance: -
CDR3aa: CASSDGGAIDQPQHF
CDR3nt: TGCGCCAGCAGCGACGGAGGGGCCATAGATCAGCCCCAGCATTTT

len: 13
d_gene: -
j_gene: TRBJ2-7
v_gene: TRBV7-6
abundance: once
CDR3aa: CASSLARDYEQYF
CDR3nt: TGTGCCAGCAGCTTAGCCAGGGACTACGAGCAGTACTTC

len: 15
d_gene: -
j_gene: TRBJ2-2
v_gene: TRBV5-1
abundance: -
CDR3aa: CASSLATGNTGELFF
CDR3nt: TGCGCCAGCAGCTTGGCCACAGGGAACACCGGGGAGCTGTTTTTT

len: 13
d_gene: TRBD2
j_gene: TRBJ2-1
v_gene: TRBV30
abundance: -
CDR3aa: CAWSVRGSNEQFF
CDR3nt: TGTGCCTGGAGTGTACGCGGGAGCAATGAGCAGTTCTTC

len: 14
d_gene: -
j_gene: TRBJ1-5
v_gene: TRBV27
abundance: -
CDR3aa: CASSLLVTNQPQHF
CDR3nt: TGTGCCAGCAGTTTATTAGTGACAAACCAGCCCCAGCATTTT

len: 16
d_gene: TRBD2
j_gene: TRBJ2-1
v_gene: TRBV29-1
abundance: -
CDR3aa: CSVGGSGRLSHNEQFF
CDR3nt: TGCAGCGTTGGGGGTAGCGGGAGGCTCAGCCACAATGAGCAGTTCTTC

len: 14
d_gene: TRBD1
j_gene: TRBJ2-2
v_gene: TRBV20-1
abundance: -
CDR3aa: CSASADRGTGELFF
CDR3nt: TGCAGTGCTAGTGCGGACAGGGGCACCGGGGAGCTGTTTTTT

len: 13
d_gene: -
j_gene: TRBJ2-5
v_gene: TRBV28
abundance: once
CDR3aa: CASSFSGLATKYF
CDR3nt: TGTGCCAGCAGTTTTAGCGGACTCGCAACGAAGTACTTC

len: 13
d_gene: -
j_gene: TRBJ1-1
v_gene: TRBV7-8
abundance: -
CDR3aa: CASSYRALTEAFF
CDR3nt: TGTGCCAGCAGTTACAGGGCCCTCACTGAAGCTTTCTTT

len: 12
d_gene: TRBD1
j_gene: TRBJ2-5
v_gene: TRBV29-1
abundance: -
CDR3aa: CSVDGQGETQYF
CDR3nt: TGCAGCGTTGACGGACAGGGGGAGACCCAGTACTTC